The 12 T cell receptor beta chains reported below all come from one sample, sequenced in a study of patients and donors after allogeneic stem cell transplantation. In TCRdb, the RT-PCR reads were re-called with MiXCR into one record per CDR3 protein. Counted here are tens of thousands of distinct CDR3 sequences, around 27% occurring once; the ten biggest clones make up 26%. The sample taken for sequencing was blood, either unsorted or a sorted T cell fraction (not recorded which). These receptors were obtained from a human donor who was either an allogeneic HSCT recipient or a stem cell or donor lymphocyte infusion donor (not recorded which). It is not recorded whose cells these are; they may come from a transplant donor.

The genes are TRBV7-2 and TRBJ1-6, with a possible D match to TRBD1 (6 bases). V shed 2 bases and J shed 6 bases, with 11 bases lying between them. The germline V gene has CDR1 SGHTA and CDR2 FQGNSA. CDR3 length: 15 residues. CDR3 residues: CASSLTGPSNSPLHF. The CDR3 DNA sequence: TGTGCCAGCAGCTTAACAGGGCCTAGTAATTCACCCCTCCACTTT.

This clonotype appeared a few times. This chain connects TRBV7-3 to TRBJ2-1; D is perhaps TRBD2 (5 bases). The V end lost 4 bases, the J end lost 0 bases, and 13 bases lay between the germline ends. The CDR3 sequence is 16 residues long. Germline V lookup: CDR1 SGHTA, CDR2 FQGTGA. The CDR3 DNA is TGTGCCAGCAGCTCTGCGAGGGCGGCCTCCTACAATGAGCAGTTCTTC. It is translated as CASSSARAASYNEQFF.

The chain has TRBV2 and TRBJ2-1; 12 bases agree with TRBD2. In germline, CDR1 is SNHLY, CDR2 FYNNEI. The trim removed 4 bases at V and 3 bases at J, leaving 1 base unmatched. The CDR3 has 15 residues. CDR3 DNA: TGTGCCAGCAGTGTGGGACTAGCGGGCTACAATGAGCAGTTCTTC. Translating gives CASSVGLAGYNEQFF.

The V gene is TRBV12-3 or TRBV12-4, the J gene TRBJ2-5; D gene unclear. V was cut by 4 bases and J by 5 bases, with 8 bases left in between. The CDR3 covers 12 residues. CDR3 in amino acids: CASSSAEETQYF. The DNA of the CDR3 is TGTGCCAGCAGTTCCGCCGAGGAGACCCAGTACTTC.

This clonotype came up a few times. J is TRBJ1-4 and V is TRBV12-3 or TRBV12-4; 7 nucleotides align to TRBD1. The CDR3 has 15 amino acids. V was clipped by 1 base and J by 4 bases; unmatched bases: 3. The CDR3 DNA sequence: TGTGCCAGCAGTTTAGGCCGGGACAGTAATGAAAAACTGTTTTTT. This codes for CASSLGRDSNEKLFF.

This clonotype was picked up many times. The V call is TRBV12-3 or TRBV12-4, the J call TRBJ2-1; D is uncertain. V lost 3 bases and J 7 bases, leaving 4 bases between the germline ends. CDR3 length equals 11 residues. This chain's CDR3 is CASSFRNEQFF. The CDR3 DNA sequence: TGTGCCAGCAGTTTTCGTAATGAGCAGTTCTTC.

This chain joins TRBV4-3 and TRBJ2-3; D not certain. Germline CDR1 and CDR2: LGHNA and YSLEER. V dropped 4 bases and J dropped 1 base, with 6 bases sitting between them. The length of the CDR3 is 13 residues. The CDR3 sequence is CASSLLGTDTQYF. The DNA for the CDR3 is TGCGCCAGCAGCCTATTGGGCACAGATACGCAGTATTTT.

The chain links TRBV12-3 or TRBV12-4 to TRBJ2-4, with D unresolved. V lost 5 bases and J lost 9, with 17 bases in between. This CDR3 has 14 residues. The CDR3 DNA reads as TGTGCCAGCAGTCCCTCGGACCTAAGGGCCATTCAGTACTTC. Translation: CASSPSDLRAIQYF.

A word on this clonotype: The conserved phenylalanine or tryptophan normally closing the CDR3 is absent here, so this likely arose from a read error. The chain uses TRBV12-3 or TRBV12-4 and TRBJ1-1; D is undetermined. Between the trimmed V and J ends, which lost 7 bases and 1 base, there was a span of 10 bases. The length of the CDR3 is 13 residues. CDR3 in DNA: TGTGCCAGCACCCTCAGTCAGAACACTGAAGCTTTCTTG. Amino acid sequence: CASTLSQNTEAFL.

This clonotype has just a few counts. The chain carries TRBV7-9 and TRBJ1-4; D unclear. The CDR3 is made up of 12 amino acids. V was trimmed by 7 bases and J by 1 base, leaving 4 bases between them. Germline V lookup: CDR1 SEHNR, CDR2 FQNEAQ (reference sequence). CDR3 region: CASTETNEKLFF. CDR3 in DNA: TGTGCCAGCACCGAAACTAATGAAAAACTGTTTTTT.

The chain couples TRBV20-1 to TRBJ2-3; no firm D call. The CDR3 is made up of 15 amino acids. Trimming pared 5 bases from V and 1 base from J, leaving 16 bases between. Germline CDR1 is DFQATT and CDR2 is SNEGSKA (reference sequence). CDR3 in DNA: TGCAGTGCTCCCCGCCCAGCAGGACGCACAGATACGCAGTATTTT. Amino acids: CSAPRPAGRTDTQYF.

V is TRBV4-1 and J is TRBJ2-1, with D maybe TRBD1 (5 bases). Germline values: CDR1 MGHRA, CDR2 YSYEKL. This CDR3 is 14 amino acids long. V lost 4 bases and J lost 5, with 12 bases in between. CDR3 DNA: TGCGCCAGCAGCCGACAGAGAACCGACAATGAGCAGTTCTTC. It specifies CASSRQRTDNEQFF.